This is a list of T cell receptor beta chains from one sample in a study of blood T cell repertoires in COVID-19. Using immunoSEQ multiplex PCR, the repertoire was profiled, and TCRdb retains in-frame clones only, with some absent. In the table there are approximately 180,000 clones, approximately 80% of which are singletons. The sequencing sample was made of PBMCs or T cells enriched from blood (not recorded which). These receptors came from a man aged 50-59 years who had recovered from COVID-19. Both conserved end residues are part of each CDR3. A D gene is named only where the DNA matches it firmly. Clone size is given for some rows only: seen once, a few or many times, or a class if the clone is expanded.

D	length	V	size	J	DNA	CDR3
TRBD1	15	TRBV5-1	medium-sized	TRBJ2-1	TGCGCCAGCAGCTTATACAGGGGCCCATACAATGAGCAGTTCTTC	CASSLYRGPYNEQFF
TRBD1	18	TRBV18	-	TRBJ2-6	TGTGCCAGCTCACCTCTTAGGGACAGGGACTCCGGGGCCAACGTCCTGACTTTC	CASSPLRDRDSGANVLTF
-	12	TRBV5-4	-	TRBJ2-7	TGTGCCAGCAGCTGGGCCAGGGGCGAGCAGTACTTC	CASSWARGEQYF
-	13	TRBV7-3	few	TRBJ2-3	TGTGCCAGCAGCTCCTCGGGCACAGATACGCAGTATTTT	CASSSSGTDTQYF
-	13	TRBV10-2	-	TRBJ1-4	TGCGCCAGCGGCGCCAGGATAAATGAAAAACTGTTTTTT	CASGARINEKLFF
-	11	TRBV12-3/TRBV12-4	-	TRBJ2-5	TGTGCCAGCAGTTTACTGGAGACCCAGTACTTC	CASSLLETQYF
TRBD2	16	TRBV6-2/TRBV6-3	-	TRBJ2-1	TGTGCCAGCAGTTACCCCGGGACTAGGGCCTACAATGAGCAGTTCTTC	CASSYPGTRAYNEQFF
-	11	TRBV29-1	few	TRBJ1-2	TGCAGCGTTTATCAGGGGAATGGCTACACCTTC	CSVYQGNGYTF
TRBD1	16	TRBV3-1/TRBV3-2	once	TRBJ1-3	TGTGCCAGCAGCCCAACAGGGGGCCTCTCTGGAAACACCATATATTTT	CASSPTGGLSGNTIYF
TRBD1	13	TRBV19	-	TRBJ1-2	TGTGCCAGTAGCCTGGGACAGGGAAGAAATTACACCTTC	CASSLGQGRNYTF
TRBD1	13	TRBV5-8	-	TRBJ1-2	TGTGCCAGCAGCCGACAGGGGCTCCATGGCTACACCTTC	CASSRQGLHGYTF
TRBD1	14	TRBV5-1	few	TRBJ1-6	TGCGCCAGCAGCTTGTCGGGACAGGGGGATCCCCTCCACTTT	CASSLSGQGDPLHF
-	13	TRBV6-5	-	TRBJ2-1	TGTGCCTATTTGCAGTGGCCCTACAATGAGCAGTTCTTC	CAYLQWPYNEQFF
-	13	TRBV3-1/TRBV3-2	-	TRBJ1-1	TGTGCCAGCAGACAGGGACCTGGCGCTGAAGCTTTCTTT	CASRQGPGAEAFF
TRBD1	15	TRBV5-1	-	TRBJ2-7	TGCGCCAGCAGACAACGGGACAGGGGAGCCTACGAGCAGTACTTC	CASRQRDRGAYEQYF
-	17	TRBV4-1	-	TRBJ2-7	TGCGCCAGCAGCCGGGGACAGCGGGTGTGGGGTTCTGACGAGCAGTACTTC	CASSRGQRVWGSDEQYF
-	14	TRBV3-1/TRBV3-2	-	TRBJ2-2	TGTGCCAGCAGCCAAGTACTGCTCGCCGGGGAGCTGTTTTTT	CASSQVLLAGELFF
TRBD2	21	TRBV3-1/TRBV3-2	-	TRBJ2-3	TGTGCCAGCAGCCAAGTCCTTCCGCGACTAGCGGGGGGGCGGATCACAGATACGCAGTATTTT	CASSQVLPRLAGGRITDTQYF
-	13	TRBV12-3/TRBV12-4	-	TRBJ1-2	TGTGCCAGCAGTTTTGGCCGAGGCTATGGCTACACCTTC	CASSFGRGYGYTF
TRBD1	15	TRBV5-1	-	TRBJ2-6	TGCGCCAGCATCCCAGGGGGTTCTGGGGCCAACGTCCTGACTTTC	CASIPGGSGANVLTF
TRBD1	13	TRBV5-1	-	TRBJ1-1	TGCGCCAGCAGCCAGACAGGGGCCACTGAAGCTTTCTTT	CASSQTGATEAFF
-	13	TRBV5-4	-	TRBJ2-5	TGTGCCAGCAGCTTGGGACAGCAAGAGACCCAGTACTTC	CASSLGQQETQYF
-	16	TRBV4-1	-	TRBJ1-6	TGCGCCAGCAGCCAAGATTCGCGCAGGGTGGGTTCACCCCTCCACTTT	CASSQDSRRVGSPLHF
TRBD1	14	TRBV6-5	-	TRBJ1-2	TGTGCCAGCAGTCCCGGGACAGGCCACTATGGCTACACCTTC	CASSPGTGHYGYTF
TRBD1	14	TRBV5-1	-	TRBJ1-1	TGCGCCAGCAGCTTAGGGACAGGGGGGACTGAAGCTTTCTTT	CASSLGTGGTEAFF
-	14	TRBV5-5	once	TRBJ1-5	TGTGCCAGCAGCTTGGGAGTTAGCAATCAGCCCCAGCATTTT	CASSLGVSNQPQHF
TRBD1	16	TRBV5-4	-	TRBJ2-2	TGTGCCAGCAGTTATCCGGGACAGGGGGCTACCGGGGAGCTGTTTTTT	CASSYPGQGATGELFF
TRBD1	15	TRBV30	many	TRBJ2-7	TGTGCCTGGACCCCCCTAGGGACAGGGGTGTACGAGCAGTACTTC	CAWTPLGTGVYEQYF
TRBD1	16	TRBV3-1/TRBV3-2	-	TRBJ1-2	TGTGCCAGCAGCCAAGCTGGGACAGGGGGCCAGAGGGGCTACACCTTC	CASSQAGTGGQRGYTF
TRBD2	14	TRBV19	-	TRBJ2-3	TGTGCCAGTAGTTCGGGGGGGGACACAGATACGCAGTATTTT	CASSSGGDTDTQYF
-	13	TRBV7-8	-	TRBJ2-3	TGTGCCAGCAGTTCTCAGGGAACAGATACGCAGTATTTT	CASSSQGTDTQYF
-	13	TRBV6-5	-	TRBJ2-2	TGTGCCAGCAGAAATCAGAACACCGGGGAGCTGTTTTTT	CASRNQNTGELFF
-	13	TRBV11-2	-	TRBJ1-2	TGTGCCAGCAGCTTAGAGGCGGGGAGCGGCTACACCTTC	CASSLEAGSGYTF
-	11	TRBV12-3/TRBV12-4	-	TRBJ2-1	TGTGCCAGCAGCCCAGGTTCGGAGCAGTTCTTC	CASSPGSEQFF
TRBD2	16	TRBV7-9	-	TRBJ2-1	TGTGCCAGCAGCTACGGACTAGCGGGGTTCTACAATGAGCAGTTCTTC	CASSYGLAGFYNEQFF
TRBD2	18	TRBV5-4	-	TRBJ2-3	TGTGCCAGCAGCTTGGGAGGATCGGGGCGGGGGGGATTCAATACGCAGTATTTT	CASSLGGSGRGGFNTQYF
-	15	TRBV10-3	-	TRBJ2-6	TGTGCCATCAGTGAGTCCTCCTCTGGGGCCAACGTCCTGACTTTC	CAISESSSGANVLTF
-	14	TRBV25-1	-	TRBJ1-6	TGTGCCAGCAGTATAGACTTTCAGGGTTCACCCCTCCACTTT	CASSIDFQGSPLHF
TRBD1	15	TRBV2	-	TRBJ1-5	TGTGCCAGCACTAGGGACAGTCCTATCAATCAGCCCCAGCATTTT	CASTRDSPINQPQHF
TRBD2	18	TRBV4-1	-	TRBJ2-1	TGCGCCAGCAGCCAGGCCGGGACTAGCGGGGGGCCTAAAAATGAGCAGTTCTTC	CASSQAGTSGGPKNEQFF
TRBD1	15	TRBV5-5	-	TRBJ2-5	TGTGCCAGCAGCTTGGGACAGGGGGTACGAGAGACCCAGTACTTC	CASSLGQGVRETQYF
TRBD1	16	TRBV4-1	-	TRBJ1-5	TGCGCCAGCAGCCACCGGACAGGGAGTGACAATCAGCCCCAGCATTTT	CASSHRTGSDNQPQHF
TRBD2	15	TRBV7-9	-	TRBJ2-5	TGTGCCAGCAGCTTAGCACTAGCGGGGCAAGAGACCCAGTACTTC	CASSLALAGQETQYF
-	14	TRBV6-5	-	TRBJ1-1	TGTGCCAGCAGTTACTCCCGGGACACCACTGAAGCTTTCTTT	CASSYSRDTTEAFF
TRBD1	14	TRBV19	once	TRBJ1-2	TGTGCCAGTAGTACTCCGGGACAGCTCTATGGCTACACCTTC	CASSTPGQLYGYTF